Below are 9 T cell receptor beta chains sequenced from a single sample in a study of blood T cell repertoires in COVID-19. Profiled with immunoSEQ multiplex PCR; TCRdb holds only in-frame clones, not every one. The repertoire includes hundreds of thousands of clones, 85% to 90% of them detected once, and 7.5% to 9% sits in the top ten. The material sequenced was peripheral blood. These receptor sequences come from a woman aged 50 to 60 with COVID-19, enrolled during active disease.

This rearrangement joins TRBV24-1 to TRBJ1-4; D might be TRBD1 (5 bases). The CDR3 consists of 12 residues. Germline assignment: CDR1 KGHDR and CDR2 SFDVKD. The ends were cut back, 7 bases at V and 7 bases at J, with 9 bases in the middle. The chain's CDR3 is CATSDRGEKLFF. The CDR3, as DNA: TGTGCCACCAGCGATAGGGGTGAAAAACTGTTTTTT.

The rearrangement links TRBV6-5 to TRBJ2-6; tentative D call: TRBD2 (6 bases). Per the germline V gene, CDR1 is MNHEY and CDR2 is SVGAGI. Deletions cut 5 bases from V and 4 bases from J, with 12 bases between. The CDR3 is 15 amino acids. CDR3 in DNA: TGTGCCAGCAGTCGCGGGGTTAGCGGGGCCAACGTCCTGACTTTC. Amino acid sequence: CASSRGVSGANVLTF.

The chain has TRBV27 and TRBJ1-5, with 10 bases aligning to TRBD1. Per the germline V gene, CDR1 is MNHEY and CDR2 is SMNVEV (reference sequence). This CDR3 is built from 15 residues. Trimming cost V 4 bases and J 4 bases; bases outside gene matches: 4. The CDR3 DNA follows: TGTGCCAGCAGTTGGGGGACAGGGGTTAATCAGCCCCAGCATTTT. Translation gives CASSWGTGVNQPQHF.

The V gene is TRBV5-5, the J gene TRBJ2-5, with 7 bases aligning to TRBD2. The germline gives CDR1 SGHKS, CDR2 YYEKEE (reference sequence). The trim removed 5 bases at V and 5 bases at J, leaving 12 bases unmatched. This CDR3 comprises 15 residues. The CDR3 sequence is CASSNVPGGWETQYF. In DNA, the CDR3 is TGTGCCAGCAGTAATGTTCCGGGAGGATGGGAGACCCAGTACTTC.

CDR3 sequence: CASSLGQAYEQFF. The DNA for the CDR3 is TGTGCCAGCAGCTTGGGTCAGGCATATGAGCAGTTCTTC. The chain recombines TRBV5-5 with TRBJ2-1; D is unresolved. The germline CDR1 and CDR2 sequences are SGHKS and YYEKEE (reference sequence). Trimming removed 0 bases at V and 8 bases at J, with 9 bases between. The CDR3 is made up of 13 amino acids.

The table lists this clone with a count of one. The CDR3 spells CASSTQARDTQYF. The CDR3 DNA follows: TGTGCCAGCAGCACCCAGGCAAGAGATACGCAGTATTTT. The genes are TRBV12-3 or TRBV12-4 and TRBJ2-3; D not resolved. This CDR3 is 13 amino acids long. V dropped 6 bases and J dropped 5 bases, with 12 bases sitting between them.

The CDR3 reads CASSIREFETEAFF. The DNA for the CDR3 is TGTGCCAGTAGTATACGGGAGTTCGAAACTGAAGCTTTCTTT. This chain joins TRBV19 and TRBJ1-1; D is unresolved. CDR3 length equals 14 residues. Trimming pared 2 bases from V and 5 bases from J, leaving 12 bases between. The V gene's germline CDR1 is LNHDA and CDR2 SQIVND (reference sequence).

The rearrangement uses TRBV19 and TRBJ1-2, with 7 bases aligning to TRBD1. V shed 4 bases, J shed 0 bases, and the junction held 11 bases outside the gene matches. Germline CDR1 reads LNHDA; CDR2 reads SQIVND (reference sequence). This CDR3 region has 17 residues. CDR3 sequence (DNA): TGTGCCAGTAGTACGGGACAGCGAACCTCCTCTAACTATGGCTACACCTTC. Translating gives CASSTGQRTSSNYGYTF.

This chain's CDR3 is CASVAGVGKNIQYF. The CDR3 DNA sequence: TGTGCCAGTGTAGCGGGGGTCGGTAAAAACATTCAGTACTTC. V and J are TRBV19 and TRBJ2-4; 9 bases align to TRBD2. This CDR3 comprises 14 residues. The V segment lost 8 bases and the J segment 4 bases; nucleotides outside the gene matches: 6. Per the germline V gene, CDR1 is LNHDA and CDR2 is SQIVND (reference sequence).